These 11 T cell receptor beta chains originate from one sample sequenced in a study of T cells in Graves' hyperthyroidism and ophthalmopathy. Regions amplified from RNA transcripts were the TCR beta CDR3 regions. During a first-round RT-PCR of the TCR CDR3, the HTBI primer set was used. TCRdb processed the multiplex PCR reads anew with MiXCR; each CDR3 protein has one entry. There are 450,000 to 700,000 distinct CDR3 sequences in the sample; 35% to 55% occur only once, and roughly 19% lies in the top ten. The material sequenced was peripheral blood or thyroid tissue (not recorded which). The receptor set was obtained from an adult woman with Graves' disease, either hyperthyroidism or ophthalmopathy (not recorded which).

The J gene is TRBJ1-2, the V gene TRBV7-3; 10 bases are a match to TRBD1. The CDR3 length is 14 residues. The germline V gene encodes CDR1 SGHTA and CDR2 FQGTGA. Germline trimming cut 5 bases from V and 6 bases from J; bases unmatched to any gene: 6. The chain's CDR3 is CASSMTGTGDGYTF. The CDR3 DNA sequence: TGTGCCAGCAGCATGACCGGGACAGGGGATGGCTACACCTTC.

This sequence joins TRBV20-1 and TRBJ2-5, with TRBD2 as a possible D gene (6 bases). V lost 4 bases and J lost 2, with 11 bases in between. The germline gives CDR1 DFQATT, CDR2 SNEGSKA (reference sequence). CDR3 length: 13 amino acids. This CDR3 is CSATGREQETQYF. The CDR3 DNA follows: TGCAGTGCTACCGGACGGGAGCAAGAGACCCAGTACTTC.

This clonotype has more than one count but fewer than ten. As DNA, the CDR3 is TGTGCCAGCAGCTTTGGACTAGCGGGAAGCACAGATACGCAGTATTTT. Translated, it gives CASSFGLAGSTDTQYF. The V call is TRBV7-2, the J call TRBJ2-3; 12 bases line up with TRBD2. With 3 bases clipped from V and 0 bases from J, the junction kept 1 base outside the gene matches. CDR3 size: 16 residues. The germline V gene encodes CDR1 SGHTA and CDR2 FQGNSA.

The genes are TRBV6-1 and TRBJ1-5; 11 bases agree with TRBD1. Germline trimming cut 1 base from V and 5 bases from J; bases unmatched to any gene: 1. Germline CDR1 MNHNS, CDR2 SASEGT. The CDR3 has 15 amino acids. This chain's CDR3 is CASSEGTGGYQPQHF. The CDR3 DNA sequence: TGTGCCAGCAGTGAAGGGACAGGGGGCTATCAGCCCCAGCATTTT.

This clonotype was detected a few times. The chain combines TRBV2 with TRBJ1-2; no clear D gene. This CDR3 is 12 amino acids long. The ends were cut back, 7 bases at V and 5 bases at J, with 11 bases in the middle. Germline lookup yields CDR1 SNHLY and CDR2 FYNNEI. The CDR3 DNA reads TGTGCCAGCACGGTTGAAGGGTATGGCTACACCTTC. It codes for CASTVEGYGYTF.

Ten or more counts support this clonotype. The CDR3 region has the DNA TGTGCCAGCAGCTCCCGCCCCGGGACTGAAGCTTTCTTT. Translated: CASSSRPGTEAFF. The chain has TRBV9 and TRBJ1-1; no firm D call. Germline V gene lookup returns CDR1 SGDLS and CDR2 YYNGEE. CDR3 length: 13 residues. V shed 4 bases and J shed 5 bases, with 12 bases lying between them.

This clonotype was seen repeatedly, ten times or more. This chain uses TRBV2 with TRBJ1-6; 7 bases line up with TRBD1. CDR3 length equals 14 residues. With 7 bases clipped from V and 7 bases from J, the junction kept 7 bases outside the gene matches. CDR1 is SNHLY and CDR2 is FYNNEI in the germline V gene. DNA for the CDR3: TGTGCCAGCACCGAGGGGGACAGAAATTCACCCCTCCACTTT. Residues: CASTEGDRNSPLHF.

The chain carries TRBV10-3 and TRBJ1-4; perhaps TRBD1 as D (6 bases). This CDR3 contains 14 residues. Germline values: CDR1 ENHRY, CDR2 SYGVKD. Trimming removed 5 bases at V and 5 bases at J, with 12 bases between. The CDR3 loop reads CAISQQGWNEKLFF. CDR3 coding DNA: TGTGCCATCAGTCAACAGGGCTGGAATGAAAAACTGTTTTTT.

This sequence joins TRBV28 and TRBJ2-2, with D unclear. CDR3 length: 14 amino acids. CDR1 MDHEN and CDR2 SYDVKM come from the germline V gene. The V gene lost 7 bases and the J gene lost 2 bases, with 11 bases spanning the gap. The DNA of the CDR3 is TGTGCCAGCAAACGACTTCGAAACACCGGGGAGCTGTTTTTT. This codes for CASKRLRNTGELFF.

The V gene is TRBV12-3 or TRBV12-4, the J gene TRBJ2-7; D remains unclear. This CDR3 comprises 12 residues. V was pared by 3 bases and J by 4 bases, with 7 bases between. CDR3: CASSLFAYEQYF. In DNA form, the CDR3 reads TGTGCCAGCAGTTTGTTTGCTTACGAGCAGTACTTC.

This clonotype was seen a few times. For the CDR3, the DNA is TGTGCCAGCACCGAATGGGGGGAGCTCGGCTACGAGCAGTACTTC. This codes for CASTEWGELGYEQYF. J is TRBJ2-7 and V is TRBV28, with D possibly matching TRBD2 (6 bases). The CDR3 is made up of 15 amino acids. The V gene lost 7 bases and the J gene lost 3 bases, with 19 bases spanning the gap. Germline values: CDR1 MDHEN, CDR2 SYDVKM. The full variable domain, its missing parts supplied by reference TRBV28 and TRBJ2-7, is DVKVTQSSRYLVKRTGEKVFLECVQDMDHENMFWYRQDPGLGLRLIYFSYDVKMKEKGDIPEGYSVSREKKERFSLILESASTNQTSMYLCASTEWGELGYEQYFGPGTRLTVT.